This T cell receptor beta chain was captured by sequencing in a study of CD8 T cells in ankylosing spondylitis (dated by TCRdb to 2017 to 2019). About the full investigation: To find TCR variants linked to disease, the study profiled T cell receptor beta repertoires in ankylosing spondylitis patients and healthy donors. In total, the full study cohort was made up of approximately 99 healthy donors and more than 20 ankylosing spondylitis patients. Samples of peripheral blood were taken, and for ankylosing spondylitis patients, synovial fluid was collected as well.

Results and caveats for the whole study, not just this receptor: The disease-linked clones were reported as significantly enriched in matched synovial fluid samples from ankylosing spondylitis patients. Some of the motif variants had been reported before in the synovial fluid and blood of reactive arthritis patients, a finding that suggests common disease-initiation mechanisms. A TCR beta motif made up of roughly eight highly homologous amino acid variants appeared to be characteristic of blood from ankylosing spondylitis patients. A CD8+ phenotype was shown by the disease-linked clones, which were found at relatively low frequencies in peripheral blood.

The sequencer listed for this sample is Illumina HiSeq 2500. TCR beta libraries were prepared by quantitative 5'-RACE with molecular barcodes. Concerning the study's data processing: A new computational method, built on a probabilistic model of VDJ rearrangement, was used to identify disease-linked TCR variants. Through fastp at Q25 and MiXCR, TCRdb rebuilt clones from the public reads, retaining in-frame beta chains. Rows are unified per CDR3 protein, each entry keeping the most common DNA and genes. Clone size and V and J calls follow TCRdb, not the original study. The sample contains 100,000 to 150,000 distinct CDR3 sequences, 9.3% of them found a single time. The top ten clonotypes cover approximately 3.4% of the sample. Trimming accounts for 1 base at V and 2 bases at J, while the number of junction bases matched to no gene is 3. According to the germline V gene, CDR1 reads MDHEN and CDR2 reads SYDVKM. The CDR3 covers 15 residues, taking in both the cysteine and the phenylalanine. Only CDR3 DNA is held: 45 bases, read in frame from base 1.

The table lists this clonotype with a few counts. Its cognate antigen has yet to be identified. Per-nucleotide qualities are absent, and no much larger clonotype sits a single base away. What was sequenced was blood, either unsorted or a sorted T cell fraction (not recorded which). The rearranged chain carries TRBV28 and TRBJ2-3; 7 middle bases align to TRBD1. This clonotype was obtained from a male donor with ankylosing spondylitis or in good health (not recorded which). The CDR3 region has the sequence CASSLFGTDTDTQYF. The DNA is TGTGCCAGCAGTTTATTTGGGACAGACACAGATACGCAGTATTTT.